This T cell receptor (beta chain) was captured by sequencing in a study of blood T cell repertoires in COVID-19 (dated by TCRdb to the early 2020s). A note on the overall study: Samples from collaborators originated in the United States, Italy and Spain and spanned both the acute and convalescent phases of COVID-19. The prospective study material was composed of cDNA or gDNA derived from T cells, B-cell-depleted T cells, or PBMCs. Subjects who had been exposed to COVID-19, were actively infected with it, or had recovered from it provided the deeply sampled blood TCRbeta repertoires that made up the dataset. A freely available public database, intended as a resource for researchers studying the immune response to SARS-CoV-2, is where the repertoires were released. Samples were obtained from the ongoing ImmuneRACE study (first 160 participants) and from 1,000 to 1,500 subjects provided by 6 global collaborators. A de-identified subject ID, COVID-19 status, age in years and sex were almost always included in the sample metadata. HLA class I and class II types, where available, came from metadata supplied by the sample provider rather than from assay-based typing. Results and caveats for the whole study, not just this receptor: Clinical and demographic metadata were provided uncurated, with the amount varying by source and participant.

Trimming takes 0 bases from V and 10 bases from J, and the germline ends sit 17 bases apart. The CDR3, cysteine through phenylalanine, is 16 amino acids long. Only the CDR3 portion is preserved as DNA: 48 bases, with reading frame beginning at the first base. Taken from the germline V gene, the CDR1 and CDR2 loops are SGDLS and YYNGEE. Concerning this clone itself: Its antigen is currently not known. One base away there is no much larger clone; base qualities are not given.

Each collaborating institution followed its own protocols to collect whole blood in K2EDTA tubes. For TCRbeta analysis, collaborators shipped samples as frozen whole blood, isolated PBMCs, or DNA extracted from either of those sample types. TCRbeta CDR3 regions were amplified from genomic DNA by means of the immunoSEQ Assay, a bias-controlled multiplex PCR. On the study's bioinformatics: Within the assay, amplification of reference gene primers was used to estimate how many nucleated cells each sample contained. To quantify the absolute abundance of each unique TCRbeta CDR3 rearrangement, sequence reads were collapsed and filtered. Productive Simpson clonality was computed per sample as the square root of Simpson's diversity index over productive rearrangements. Not all clones reach the TCRdb copy of this immuneACCESS table, which keeps in-frame sequences only. Checked studies attribute under half of the gap to unresolved V genes and leave the rest unexplained. V, J and clone size are taken as reported in that table, and D and trimming were inferred from the DNA itself. For this sample there are more than 200,000 clones; about four fifths appear just once. Approximately 9.1% of the sample comes from the top ten.

The receptor chain draws on TRBV9 and TRBJ1-6, with the D gene too uncertain to name. The origin of this receptor is a man older than 75 with acute or convalescent COVID-19. Sequencing was done on a sample of peripheral blood. The CDR3 sequence is CASSVGVPPLRSPLHF. The nucleotide sequence is given as TGTGCCAGCAGCGTAGGGGTACCCCCCTTGCGGTCACCCCTCCACTTT.